This T cell receptor (beta chain) was observed in a study of blood T cell repertoires in COVID-19. The wider study: The samples span acute and convalescent COVID-19 from the United States, Italy and Spain. Sample material is recorded as cDNA or gDNA derived from T cells, B-cell-depleted T cells, or PBMCs.

Authors' processing steps: It was from reference gene primer amplification that nucleated cell counts were estimated. Here immunoSEQ multiplex PCR was the method, and the copy in TCRdb shows in-frame clones only, minus some. V and J calls and clone size are as listed in that table; D and trimming were resolved from the DNA. The sample has approximately 260,000 clones, 70% to 90% seen once. Germline values: CDR1 SNHLY, CDR2 FYNNEI. CDR3 size: 15 residues. Trimming at V came to 2 bases and at J to 9 bases, leaving 9 bases not matched to a gene. Sequenced: peripheral blood. This TCR came from a woman between 70 and 85 years old with acute or convalescent COVID-19. V is TRBV2 and J is TRBJ2-1, with 8 bases identical to TRBD2. The CDR3 sequence: CASSEFRTSMIEQFF. As DNA, the CDR3 is TGTGCCAGCAGTGAATTCAGGACTAGCATGATTGAGCAGTTCTTC.